This TCR beta chain was documented in a study of brain metastases from non-small cell lung cancer. Points from the study as a whole: Compared with primary tumors, brain metastases showed less T-cell infiltration.

V was cut by 10 bases and J by 1 base, with 13 bases left in between. The CDR3 covers 13 residues. Germline V gene sequence: CDR1 MNHNY, CDR2 SVGAGI (reference sequence). With regard to this clone: Its matching antigen is unknown.

Sequencing used immunoSEQ multiplex PCR; TCRdb keeps in-frame clones, though not all of them. The table has approximately 3,000 clones, around four fifths seen once. The sample consisted of primary lung tumor tissue. The TCR originated in a donor aged 40 or older with non-small cell lung cancer. The V and J genes are TRBV6-6 and TRBJ1-2, with D possibly being TRBD1 (6 bases). The CDR3 protein is CAIRLGGNYGYTF. Here the CDR3 DNA reads TGTGCCATCCGCCTAGGGGGTAACTATGGCTACACCTTC.